Shown below are 13 T cell receptor beta chains from a single sample sequenced in a study of blood T cell repertoires in COVID-19. TCRdb keeps only in-frame clones here, not all; method: immunoSEQ multiplex PCR. The data contain more than 250,000 clones, approximately 84% of them singletons. Specimen: PBMCs or T cells enriched from blood (not recorded which). The receptors stem from a woman under 30 who had recovered from COVID-19.

The rearrangement links TRBV5-1 to TRBJ1-2; D possibly corresponds to TRBD1 (5 bases). The CDR3 sequence is 14 residues long. The germline gives CDR1 SGHRS, CDR2 YFSETQ. The V and J ends lost 6 bases and 7 bases respectively, with 19 bases between them. CDR3 sequence reads: CASTVTGDVGGYTF. The CDR3 region has the DNA TGCGCCAGCACTGTCACAGGAGATGTCGGTGGCTACACCTTC.

DNA for the CDR3: TGTGCCAGTAGTATAGCGTCGAGACGGGTAGACACTGAAGCTTTCTTT. It translates to CASSIASRRVDTEAFF. The chain carries TRBV19 and TRBJ1-1; no definite D call. The germline V gene encodes CDR1 LNHDA and CDR2 SQIVND (reference sequence). This CDR3 region has 16 residues. V was pared by 1 base and J by 3 bases, with 15 bases between.

This sequence joins TRBV7-2 and TRBJ1-5; possible D gene TRBD1, 5 bases. Germline V gives CDR1 SGHTA, CDR2 FQGNSA. Deletions cut 5 bases from V and 7 bases from J, with 24 bases between. The CDR3 runs to 17 residues. The CDR3 coding sequence is TGTGCCAGCAGCCCAGGGATCCGGGCCGGGCTATCCCAGCCCCAGCATTTT. This gives the protein CASSPGIRAGLSQPQHF.

This clone appeared a few times. The chain combines TRBV24-1 with TRBJ1-3; D remains unclear. This CDR3 is 15 amino acids long. Trimming left V 4 bases short and J 0 bases short, with 9 bases between. Germline loops: CDR1 KGHDR, CDR2 SFDVKD. The CDR3 sequence: CATSDPAGSGNTIYF. CDR3 coding DNA: TGTGCCACCAGTGACCCCGCCGGCTCTGGAAACACCATATATTTT.

This chain uses TRBV18 with TRBJ2-7; 7 bases align to TRBD1. This CDR3 spans 15 amino acids. CDR1 and CDR2 from the germline V gene are KGHSH and LQKENI. J was trimmed by 3 bases and V by 3 bases; bases with no gene match: 8. CDR3 DNA: TGTGCCAGCTCACCCATGGACAGGACCCGCTACGAGCAGTACTTC. This encodes CASSPMDRTRYEQYF. The variable domain in full, with the rest retrieved from reference TRBV18 and TRBJ2-7, is NAGVMQNPRHLVRRRGQEARLRCSPMKGHSHVYWYRQLPEEGLKFMVYLQKENIIDESGMPKERFSAEFPKEGPSILRIQQVVRGDSAAYFCASSPMDRTRYEQYFGPGTRLTVT.

This chain joins TRBV29-1 and TRBJ2-7; 9 positions match TRBD1. This CDR3 is 12 amino acids long. The junction had 7 bases not matched to a gene; V was cut back by 7 bases and J by 6 bases. Germline V gene lookup returns CDR1 SQVTM and CDR2 ANQGSEA. CDR3 region: CSAGQGRAEQYF. The DNA of the CDR3 is TGCAGCGCAGGACAGGGGAGGGCCGAGCAGTACTTC.

The chain carries TRBV13 and TRBJ2-5, with 13 positions matching TRBD2. This CDR3 has 14 residues. Trimming removed 9 bases from V and 4 bases from J; junction bases left unmatched: 5. CDR1 and CDR2 from the germline V gene are PRHDT and FYEKMQ (reference sequence). CDR3 DNA: TGTGCCAGTAAACTAGCGGGGGGGCCAGAGACCCAGTACTTC. The encoded protein is CASKLAGGPETQYF.

The V and J genes are TRBV4-1 and TRBJ2-3; TRBD2 matches at 9 bases. The CDR3 length is 17 residues. CDR1 and CDR2 (germline): MGHRA, YSYEKL. The junction had 16 bases not matched to a gene; V was cut back by 8 bases and J by 4 bases. The CDR3 DNA follows: TGCGCCAGCGGCCGAGGGATAGCGGGAGTTTTGGCAGATACGCAGTATTTT. Protein: CASGRGIAGVLADTQYF.

The rearrangement links TRBV19 to TRBJ1-2; the match to TRBD1 covers 7 bases. The CDR3 is 15 residues long. V was clipped by 3 bases and J by 5 bases; unmatched bases: 9. Germline assignment: CDR1 LNHDA and CDR2 SQIVND (reference sequence). The CDR3 sequence is CASSIAGTAGYGYTF. The CDR3 DNA reads as TGTGCCAGTAGTATCGCCGGGACAGCAGGATATGGCTACACCTTC.

This clone has just one count. CDR3 sequence: CASSEESGGQETQYF. The CDR3 DNA is TGTGCCAGCAGTGAAGAAAGCGGGGGGCAAGAGACCCAGTACTTC. V and J are TRBV6-1 and TRBJ2-5; 9 nucleotides align to TRBD2. This CDR3 is built from 15 residues. Germline trimming cut 1 base from V and 2 bases from J; bases unmatched to any gene: 2. Germline V gene data show CDR1 as MNHNS and CDR2 as SASEGT.

The chain recombines TRBV28 with TRBJ1-2; 10 nucleotides match TRBD1. Unmatched junction bases numbered 10, after V lost 6 bases and J lost 3 bases. The germline gives CDR1 MDHEN, CDR2 SYDVKM. This CDR3 has 16 amino acids. The CDR3 DNA follows: TGTGCCAGCAGCCCGACAGGGGGCCCTACCCACTATGGCTACACCTTC. This codes for CASSPTGGPTHYGYTF.

J is TRBJ2-3 and V is TRBV6-5, with D possibly being TRBD2 (5 bases). Per germline, CDR1 MNHEY and CDR2 SVGAGI. The CDR3 consists of 15 residues. Trimming removed 6 bases from V and 0 bases from J, with 13 bases in between. The CDR3 is CASRTSGWSTDTQYF. As DNA, the CDR3 is TGTGCCAGCAGGACGAGCGGTTGGAGCACAGATACGCAGTATTTT.

This clone was picked up one time. The V call is TRBV6-6, the J call TRBJ2-7; TRBD1 aligns across 11 bases. The V gene's germline CDR1 is MNHNY and CDR2 SVGAGI (reference sequence). The CDR3 runs 14 residues. The trim removed 6 bases at V and 7 bases at J, leaving 8 bases unmatched. The CDR3 sequence is CASRDAGQGGEQYF. Here the CDR3 DNA reads TGTGCCAGCAGAGATGCGGGACAGGGGGGTGAGCAGTACTTC.